A selection of T cell receptor beta chains follows, all from one sample in a study of blood T cell repertoires in COVID-19. Measured with immunoSEQ multiplex PCR; TCRdb has only the in-frame clones, and not every one. This repertoire shows tens of thousands of clones, 70% to 90% found once; its top ten account for 3.5% to 4.5%. What was sequenced was peripheral blood. The receptors here all came from a man aged 80 or over with active COVID-19. Each CDR3 is given with its conserved first and last residue. Fields, in order: clone size, V gene, J gene, D gene, CDR3 protein, CDR3 DNA. A D gene is named only where the DNA matches it firmly. Part of the rows lack a size; the others show once, few, many or a class for expanded clones.

.	TRBV11-2	TRBJ2-7	TRBD2	CASSVTGTSQFEQYF	TGTGCCAGCAGCGTTACCGGGACTAGTCAGTTTGAGCAGTACTTC
.	TRBV6-5	TRBJ1-2	.	CASREGFYGYTF	TGTGCCAGCAGGGAGGGCTTCTATGGCTACACCTTC
few	TRBV9	TRBJ2-1	.	CASSVEGASGPYNEQFF	TGTGCCAGCAGCGTTGAGGGGGCTAGCGGGCCCTACAATGAGCAGTTCTTC
.	TRBV5-5	TRBJ1-6	.	CASSWAKSSYNSPLHF	TGTGCCAGCAGCTGGGCCAAGAGCTCCTATAATTCACCCCTCCACTTT
once	TRBV11-2	TRBJ2-1	TRBD2	CASSLDPRTSGRRRYNEQFF	TGTGCCAGCAGCTTAGACCCAAGGACTAGCGGGAGGCGTCGCTACAATGAGCAGTTCTTC
.	TRBV11-2	TRBJ2-5	TRBD2	CASSLGLAGLETQYF	TGTGCCAGCAGCTTAGGCCTAGCGGGATTGGAGACCCAGTACTTC
.	TRBV3-1/TRBV3-2	TRBJ1-6	.	CASSPGQTNSPLHF	TGTGCCAGCAGTCCCGGACAGACTAATTCACCCCTCCACTTT
once	TRBV4-3	TRBJ1-1	.	CASSQDRGGLEAFF	TGCGCCAGCAGCCAAGATAGAGGCGGGCTTGAAGCTTTCTTT
.	TRBV28	TRBJ2-7	TRBD2	CASSLITDRLAGEQYF	TGTGCCAGCAGTCTGATTACCGATAGACTAGCGGGAGAGCAGTACTTC
.	TRBV7-9	TRBJ2-1	TRBD2	CASSTSGRVRNEQFF	TGTGCCAGCAGCACTAGCGGGAGGGTGAGAAATGAGCAGTTCTTC
.	TRBV28	TRBJ2-7	TRBD2	CASSLAGLADYEQYF	TGTGCCAGCAGTTTGGCGGGACTAGCGGACTACGAGCAGTACTTC
.	TRBV27	TRBJ1-1	.	CASREAGAEAFF	TGTGCCAGCAGGGAGGCAGGGGCTGAAGCTTTCTTT
.	TRBV5-1	TRBJ2-1	TRBD2	CASSFGAPGGRTYNEQFF	TGCGCCAGCAGCTTTGGGGCACCTGGCGGGAGGACCTACAATGAGCAGTTCTTC
.	TRBV19	TRBJ1-2	.	CASSGPTAGGYGYTF	TGTGCCAGTAGTGGACCCACGGCGGGTGGCTATGGCTACACCTTC
.	TRBV19	TRBJ1-5	.	CASSRPLPSSQHF	TGTGCCAGTAGCAGGCCTCTCCCATCGTCCCAGCATTTT
few	TRBV11-2	TRBJ2-3	TRBD2	CASRGLAGNSDTQYF	TGTGCCAGCAGAGGACTAGCGGGAAACTCAGATACGCAGTATTTT
few	TRBV28	TRBJ1-5	.	CASGDSGIQPQHF	TGTGCCAGCGGTGATAGCGGCATTCAGCCCCAGCATTTT
.	TRBV5-1	TRBJ2-2	TRBD2	CASWTSANTGELFF	TGCGCCAGCTGGACTAGCGCGAACACCGGGGAGCTGTTTTTT
few	TRBV10-3	TRBJ1-5	.	CAISDDRTYQPQHF	TGTGCCATCAGTGATGACAGGACTTATCAGCCCCAGCATTTT
few	TRBV5-4	TRBJ1-6	.	CASSFVNSPNSPLHF	TGTGCCAGCAGCTTTGTCAACAGCCCCAATTCACCCCTCCACTTT
.	TRBV11-2	TRBJ1-3	.	CASSSRAGATGNTIYF	TGTGCCAGCAGCTCCCGGGCAGGGGCAACTGGAAACACCATATATTTT
.	TRBV30	TRBJ2-7	TRBD2	CAWSGLAGPYEQYF	TGTGCCTGGAGTGGGCTAGCGGGACCCTACGAGCAGTACTTC
.	TRBV28	TRBJ1-4	.	CASSSVQSNEKLFF	TGTGCCAGCAGTTCGGTACAGTCTAATGAAAAACTGTTTTTT
.	TRBV11-2	TRBJ2-7	.	CASSSRGGVYEQYF	TGTGCCAGCAGCTCAAGGGGGGGGGTTTACGAGCAGTACTTC
.	TRBV5-5	TRBJ1-5	.	CASSLQGNQPQHF	TGTGCCAGCAGCTTACAGGGTAATCAGCCCCAGCATTTT
.	TRBV6-1	TRBJ1-3	TRBD1	CASSEARGFSGNTIYF	TGTGCCAGCAGTGAAGCCAGGGGGTTCTCTGGAAACACCATATATTTT
.	TRBV6-5	TRBJ1-2	.	CASSYRGYGYTF	TGTGCCAGCAGTTATAGGGGTTATGGCTACACCTTC
few	TRBV9	TRBJ2-2	TRBD2	CASTFSPSGTGELFF	TGTGCCAGCACCTTTAGCCCTAGCGGGACCGGGGAGCTGTTTTTT
.	TRBV14	TRBJ2-1	TRBD2	CASSSGLAGNNEQFF	TGTGCCAGCAGCTCCGGACTAGCGGGCAACAATGAGCAGTTCTTC
.	TRBV5-1	TRBJ2-1	.	CASSLVMRSSYNEQFF	TGCGCCAGCAGCTTGGTAATGCGGTCCTCCTACAATGAGCAGTTCTTC
once	TRBV24-1	TRBJ1-2	.	CATSEPGETGGYTF	TGTGCCACCAGTGAACCAGGGGAAACTGGTGGCTACACCTTC
.	TRBV28	TRBJ2-1	TRBD2	CASSSSGTSGKYNEQFF	TGTGCCAGCAGTTCCTCCGGGACTAGCGGGAAATACAATGAGCAGTTCTTC
.	TRBV5-4	TRBJ1-2	TRBD1	CASSPGTGNYGYTF	TGTGCCAGCAGCCCCGGGACAGGCAACTATGGCTACACCTTC